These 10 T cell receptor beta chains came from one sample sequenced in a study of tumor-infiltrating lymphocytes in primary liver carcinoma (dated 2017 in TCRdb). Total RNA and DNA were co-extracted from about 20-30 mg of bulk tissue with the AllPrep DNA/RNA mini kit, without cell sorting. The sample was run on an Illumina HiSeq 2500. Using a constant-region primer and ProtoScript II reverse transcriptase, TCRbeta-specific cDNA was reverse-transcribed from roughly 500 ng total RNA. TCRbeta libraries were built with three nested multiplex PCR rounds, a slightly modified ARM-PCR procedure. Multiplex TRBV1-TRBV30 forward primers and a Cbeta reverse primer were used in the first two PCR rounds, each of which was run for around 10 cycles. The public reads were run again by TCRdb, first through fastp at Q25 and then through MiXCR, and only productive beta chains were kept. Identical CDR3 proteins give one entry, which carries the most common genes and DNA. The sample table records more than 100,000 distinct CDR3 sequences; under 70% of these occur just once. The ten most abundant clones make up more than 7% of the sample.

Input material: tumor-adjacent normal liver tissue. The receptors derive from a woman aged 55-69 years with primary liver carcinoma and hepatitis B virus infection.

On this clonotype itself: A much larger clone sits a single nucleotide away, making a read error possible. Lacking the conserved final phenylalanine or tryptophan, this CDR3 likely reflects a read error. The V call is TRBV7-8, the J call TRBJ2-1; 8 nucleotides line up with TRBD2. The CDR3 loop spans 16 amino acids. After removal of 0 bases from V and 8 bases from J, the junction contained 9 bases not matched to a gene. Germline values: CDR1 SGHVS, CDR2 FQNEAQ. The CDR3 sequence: CASSLARSGRAHEQFL. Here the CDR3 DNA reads TGTGCCAGCAGCTTAGCGAGGAGCGGGAGAGCCCATGAGCAGTTCCTC.

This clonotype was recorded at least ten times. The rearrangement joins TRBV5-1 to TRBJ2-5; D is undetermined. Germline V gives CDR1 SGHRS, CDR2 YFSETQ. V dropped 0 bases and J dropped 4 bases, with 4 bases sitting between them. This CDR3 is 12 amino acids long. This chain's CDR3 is CASSLEGETQYF. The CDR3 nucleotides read TGCGCCAGCAGCTTGGAAGGAGAGACCCAGTACTTC.

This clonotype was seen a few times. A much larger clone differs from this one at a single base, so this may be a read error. The CDR3 reads CASTNGNHAILEQYF. The DNA for the CDR3 is TGCGCCAGCACTAACGGAAACCATGCTATTTTGGAGCAGTACTTC. The J gene is TRBJ2-7, the V gene TRBV10-2; D remains unclear. The germline V gene encodes CDR1 WSHSY and CDR2 SAAADI. Between the trimmed V and J ends, which lost 7 bases and 7 bases, there was a span of 23 bases. CDR3 length: 15 amino acids.

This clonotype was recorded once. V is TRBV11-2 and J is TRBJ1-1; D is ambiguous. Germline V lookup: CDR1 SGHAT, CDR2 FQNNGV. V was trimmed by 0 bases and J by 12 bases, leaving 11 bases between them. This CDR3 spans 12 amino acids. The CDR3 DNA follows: TGTGCCAGCAGCTTAGACAACACTAAACCTTTCTTT. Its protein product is CASSLDNTKPFF.

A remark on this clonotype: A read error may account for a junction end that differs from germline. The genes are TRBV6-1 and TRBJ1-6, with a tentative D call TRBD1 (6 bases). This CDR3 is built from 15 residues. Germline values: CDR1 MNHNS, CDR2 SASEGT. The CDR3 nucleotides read TGTGCCAGCAGTGAAATGGACAGCGATAATCCACCCCTCCACTTT. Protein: CASSEMDSDNPPLHF.

CDR3 region: CASIKVGGVFGEQYF. CDR3 DNA sequence: TGTGCCAGTATAAAGGTGGGAGGGGTATTTGGGGAGCAGTACTTC. The chain uses TRBV11-2 and TRBJ2-7; TRBD2 aligns across 7 bases. From germline, CDR1 is SGHAT and CDR2 FQNNGV. V shed 9 bases, J shed 7 bases, and the junction held 18 bases outside the gene matches. The CDR3 loop spans 15 amino acids.

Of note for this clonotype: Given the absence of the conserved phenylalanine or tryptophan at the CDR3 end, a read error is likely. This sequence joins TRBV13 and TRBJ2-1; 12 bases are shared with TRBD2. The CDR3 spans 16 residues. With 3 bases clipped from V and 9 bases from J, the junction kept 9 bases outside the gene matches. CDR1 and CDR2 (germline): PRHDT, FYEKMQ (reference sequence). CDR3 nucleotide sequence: TGTGCCAGCAGCTTCCCCAGGACTAGCGGGAACATTGAGCAGTTCTTG. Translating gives CASSFPRTSGNIEQFL.

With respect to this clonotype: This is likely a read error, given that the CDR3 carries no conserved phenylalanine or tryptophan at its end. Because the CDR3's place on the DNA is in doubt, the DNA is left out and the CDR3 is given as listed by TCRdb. The CDR3 protein is CASSLLTGVIYKHYL. V is TRBV11-2 and J is TRBJ2-7; the table's TRBD2 call for D was not verified on the DNA. From its first to its last residue, the CDR3 has 15 amino acids. Germline values: CDR1 SGHAT, CDR2 FQNNGV.

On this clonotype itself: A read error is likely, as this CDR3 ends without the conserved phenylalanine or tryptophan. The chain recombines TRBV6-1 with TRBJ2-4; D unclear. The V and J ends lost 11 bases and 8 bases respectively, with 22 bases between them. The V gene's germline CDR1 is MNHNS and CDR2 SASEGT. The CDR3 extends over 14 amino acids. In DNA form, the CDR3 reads TGTGCCTGCGCCCCATGGGCTGGGGAACACATTCAGTACCTC. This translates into CACAPWAGEHIQYL.

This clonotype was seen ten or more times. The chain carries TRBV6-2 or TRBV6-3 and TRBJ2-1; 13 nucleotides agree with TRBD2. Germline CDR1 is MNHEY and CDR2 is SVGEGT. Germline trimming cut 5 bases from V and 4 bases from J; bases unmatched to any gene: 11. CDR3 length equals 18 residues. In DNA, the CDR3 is TGTGCCAGCAGTCCCGGGACTAGCGGGAATCCCGTGTACAATGAGCAGTTCTTC. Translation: CASSPGTSGNPVYNEQFF.